The 24 T cell receptor beta chains reported below all come from one sample, sequenced in a study of beta chain features in type 1 diabetes. Study-wide points: Among patients with Type 1 diabetes, TCRB CDR3s were moderately but significantly shorter in every one of the four CD4+ subsets.

The sequenced template was cDNA made from the entire isolated RNA. This table comes from immunoSEQ multiplex PCR, and its TCRdb copy is limited to in-frame clones, with some not included. The sample carries 45,000 to 65,000 clones, around 50% recorded once. Which antigens these TCRs recognize remains unknown. The source material was Tregs from blood. Every receptor here comes from a woman aged 35 to 49 with type 1 diabetes.

This sequence joins TRBV9 and TRBJ1-3, with no clear D. The CDR3 spans 14 residues. V was cut by 4 bases and J by 5 bases, with 13 bases left in between. Germline values: CDR1 SGDLS, CDR2 YYNGEE. This CDR3 reads CASSTDSLRNTIYF. The CDR3 nucleotides read TGTGCCAGCAGCACTGATAGCCTGCGAAACACCATATATTTT.

This clone was observed a few times. This chain joins TRBV6-1 and TRBJ1-1; TRBD1 matches at 8 bases. Losses at the gene ends were 1 base for V and 7 bases for J; bases not matched to a gene: 2. Germline values: CDR1 MNHNS, CDR2 SASEGT. The CDR3 runs to 13 residues. CDR3 protein: CASSEVGQGEAFF. The CDR3 DNA sequence: TGTGCCAGCAGTGAAGTCGGACAGGGTGAAGCTTTCTTT.

The count of this clone is one. The rearrangement uses TRBV18 and TRBJ2-2, with 7 nucleotides matching TRBD1. CDR3 length: 15 amino acids. Losses at the gene ends were 3 bases for V and 2 bases for J; bases not matched to a gene: 3. Germline V gives CDR1 KGHSH, CDR2 LQKENI. CDR3 sequence (DNA): TGTGCCAGCTCACCGGGACAGATTAACACCGGGGAGCTGTTTTTT. It yields the protein CASSPGQINTGELFF.

J is TRBJ1-1 and V is TRBV27; TRBD1 matches 7 bases. The CDR3 has 15 residues. The V gene's germline CDR1 is MNHEY and CDR2 SMNVEV (reference sequence). V gave up 4 bases and J gave up 4 bases; unmatched junction bases: 9. The CDR3 coding sequence is TGTGCCAGCAGTTACAGGGGTAAAAGGGCCACTGAAGCTTTCTTT. This sequence encodes CASSYRGKRATEAFF.

This clone appeared a few times. The rearrangement joins TRBV27 to TRBJ2-7; D is ambiguous. V lost 5 bases and J 1 base, leaving 12 bases between the germline ends. Germline values: CDR1 MNHEY, CDR2 SMNVEV (reference sequence). The CDR3 contains 14 residues. CDR3 coding DNA: TGTGCCAGCAGTGCCCGACTGAATTCCTACGAGCAGTACTTC. Translating gives CASSARLNSYEQYF.

The chain carries TRBV7-9 and TRBJ1-2; D remains unclear. The germline V and J ends were trimmed by 5 bases and 7 bases, with 14 bases remaining between them. Germline lookup yields CDR1 SEHNR and CDR2 FQNEAQ (reference sequence). The CDR3 has 13 residues. The CDR3 DNA follows: TGTGCCAGCAGCGAGATTGAGGGCAGTGGCTACACCTTC. Translating it yields CASSEIEGSGYTF.

The chain has TRBV5-1 and TRBJ2-2, with 8 bases fitting TRBD2. Germline V gene sequence: CDR1 SGHRS, CDR2 YFSETQ. V lost 0 bases and J lost 5; bases outside the gene matches: 3. The CDR3 runs 15 residues. CDR3 residues: CASSLVASGTGELFF. The CDR3 DNA reads TGCGCCAGCAGCTTGGTGGCTAGCGGGACCGGGGAGCTGTTTTTT.

The V call is TRBV6-5, the J call TRBJ1-5; D is unresolved. Germline CDR1 reads MNHEY; CDR2 reads SVGAGI. V shed 6 bases and J shed 1 base, with 10 bases lying between them. The length of the CDR3 is 14 residues. The CDR3 protein is CASSRRASNQPQHF. CDR3 DNA: TGTGCCAGCAGCAGGAGGGCCAGCAATCAGCCCCAGCATTTT.

This clone was recorded a few times. The chain uses TRBV7-2 and TRBJ2-7, with 9 bases lining up with TRBD2. V shed 4 bases, J shed 7 bases, and the junction held 8 bases outside the gene matches. The CDR3 extends over 14 amino acids. Germline-derived CDR1 and CDR2 are SGHTA and FQGNSA. CDR3 loop: CASSSGLAPGEQYF. The CDR3 coding sequence is TGTGCCAGCAGCTCGGGACTAGCTCCGGGAGAGCAGTACTTC.

This clone is labeled medium-sized (0.01 to 0.1%). The junction differs from germline at one of its ends, possibly a read error. The chain carries TRBV7-7 and TRBJ2-2; 8 bases map to TRBD1. The CDR3 covers 14 residues. Germline loops: CDR1 SSHAT, CDR2 FNYEAQ (reference sequence). In DNA form, the CDR3 reads TGTGCTAGCAAAGCAGGGGGCCACACCGGGGAGCTGTTTTTT. Translation: CASKAGGHTGELFF. Full variable domain (remainder filled in from reference TRBV7-7 and TRBJ2-2): GAGVSQSPRYKVTKRGQDVTLRCDPISSHATLYWYQQALGQGPEFLTYFNYEAQPDKSGLPSDRFSAERPEGSISTLTIQRTEQRDSAMYRCASKAGGHTGELFFGEGSRLTVL.

The CDR3 DNA sequence: TGCAGCGTGCCCGGGACAGGGGACCGCTACGAGCAGTACTTC. This gives the protein CSVPGTGDRYEQYF. The chain is built from TRBV29-1 and TRBJ2-7; 10 nucleotides match TRBD1. The CDR3 covers 14 residues. Germline V lookup: CDR1 SQVTM, CDR2 ANQGSEA. V lost 6 bases and J lost 3; bases outside the gene matches: 8.

The chain links TRBV2 to TRBJ1-2; no firm D call. Germline V CDR1 and CDR2: SNHLY, FYNNEI. The V and J ends lost 6 bases and 5 bases respectively, with 10 bases between them. The CDR3 is 12 amino acids. This CDR3 reads CASRPDLYGYTF. The CDR3 nucleotides are TGTGCCAGCAGACCGGACTTATATGGCTACACCTTC.

Here the CDR3 DNA reads TGTGCCAGCAGCTTAGAGCGTGCACGGGGTCTAGGAGGCTACACCTTC. This gives the protein CASSLERARGLGGYTF. This chain links TRBV7-9 with TRBJ1-2, with D uncertain. This CDR3 contains 16 residues. The V gene lost 1 base and the J gene lost 8 bases, with 20 bases spanning the gap. Germline V gene data show CDR1 as SEHNR and CDR2 as FQNEAQ (reference sequence).

J is TRBJ2-5 and V is TRBV7-9; the match to TRBD1 covers 10 bases. Trimming cost V 5 bases and J 5 bases; bases outside gene matches: 8. The length of the CDR3 is 15 residues. Germline CDR1 and CDR2: SEHNR and FQNEAQ (reference sequence). The CDR3 DNA reads as TGTGCCAGCAGCCCGGGACAGGGGTTCGGGGAGACCCAGTACTTC. It yields the protein CASSPGQGFGETQYF.

This clone was counted between two and nine times. The rearrangement links TRBV5-1 to TRBJ2-7; weak D call: TRBD2 (6 bases). The germline CDR1 and CDR2 sequences are SGHRS and YFSETQ. The CDR3 totals 14 residues. Trimming removed 4 bases at V and 5 bases at J, with 16 bases between. CDR3 loop: CASSGGTPDNEQYF. The DNA for the CDR3 is TGCGCCAGCAGCGGGGGGACCCCGGATAACGAGCAGTACTTC. The variable domain in full, with the rest retrieved from reference TRBV5-1 and TRBJ2-7, is KAGVTQTPRYLIKTRGQQVTLSCSPISGHRSVSWYQQTPGQGLQFLFEYFSETQRNKGNFPGRFSGRQFSNSRSEMNVSTLELGDSALYLCASSGGTPDNEQYFGPGTRLTVT.

V gene TRBV21-1 combines with J gene TRBJ2-2; the table names TRBD1, a call not compared with the DNA. TRBV21-1 is described as a pseudogene. This CDR3 spans 18 amino acids. CDR3 in DNA: TGTGCCAGCAGCAAGGGGACGGAAGGGGGCGAAAACACCGGGGAGCTGTTTTTT. Translation: CASSKGTEGGENTGELFF.

The rearrangement joins TRBV25-1 to TRBJ2-7; 8 bases agree with TRBD2. This CDR3 contains 15 residues. Germline V gives CDR1 MGHDK, CDR2 SYGVNS. J lost 2 bases, V lost 2 bases, and 5 bases had no gene match. CDR3 loop: CASSESGGFTYEQYF. In DNA form, the CDR3 reads TGTGCCAGCAGTGAAAGCGGGGGTTTCACCTACGAGCAGTACTTC.

The chain joins TRBV11-3 to TRBJ2-3; 13 bases map to TRBD2. In germline, CDR1 is SGHNT, CDR2 YENEEA. V was pared by 5 bases and J by 4 bases, with 3 bases of the junction left unmatched. The CDR3 has 15 residues. The CDR3 nucleotides read TGTGCCAGCAGCCCTGGACTAGCGGGAGCAGATACGCAGTATTTT. As protein: CASSPGLAGADTQYF. Together with reference TRBV11-3 and TRBJ2-3, the CDR3 gives the full variable domain: EAGVVQSPRYKIIEKKQPVAFWCNPISGHNTLYWYLQNLGQGPELLIRYENEEAVDDSQLPKDRFSAERLKGVDSTLKIQPAELGDSAVYLCASSPGLAGADTQYFGPGTRLTVL.

In this sample, this clone turned up a few times. The chain uses TRBV5-1 and TRBJ2-1; 7 nucleotides match TRBD1. V was pared by 3 bases and J by 6 bases, with 3 bases of the junction left unmatched. Per germline, CDR1 SGHRS and CDR2 YFSETQ. The CDR3 is 13 amino acids. CDR3 in DNA: TGCGCCAGCAGCTCCCACAGGGGCAATGAGCAGTTCTTC. This translates into CASSSHRGNEQFF.

The chain joins TRBV18 to TRBJ2-1, with a possible D match to TRBD2 (5 bases). This CDR3 contains 15 residues. CDR1 KGHSH and CDR2 LQKENI come from the germline V gene. The V gene lost 3 bases and the J gene lost 5 bases, with 14 bases spanning the gap. CDR3 sequence (DNA): TGTGCCAGCTCACCCGGGGAAGATGGGCACAATGAGCAGTTCTTC. Protein sequence: CASSPGEDGHNEQFF.

The rearrangement joins TRBV7-2 to TRBJ1-2; tentative D call: TRBD1 (6 bases). The V end was cut by 4 bases, the J end by 6 bases, with 12 bases between. The CDR3 loop spans 13 amino acids. The germline CDR1 and CDR2 sequences are SGHTA and FQGNSA. The CDR3 DNA sequence: TGTGCCAGCAGCTCCCAGGGGTCTAATGGCTACACCTTC. Translating gives CASSSQGSNGYTF.

This chain uses TRBV5-6 with TRBJ1-2, with TRBD1 matching 8 bases. There are 15 residues in the CDR3. In germline, CDR1 is SGHDT, CDR2 YYEEEE. V lost 0 bases to trimming and J lost 7 bases; unmatched junction nucleotides: 8. CDR3 sequence: CASSLGQGAVSGYTF. DNA for the CDR3: TGTGCCAGCAGCTTGGGGCAGGGGGCTGTGAGTGGCTACACCTTC.

This clone was found a few times. This rearrangement joins TRBV19 to TRBJ1-5; possible D gene TRBD1, 6 bases. The CDR3 covers 14 residues. V lost 9 bases, J lost 7 bases, and 19 bases lay in between. Germline V gene lookup returns CDR1 LNHDA and CDR2 SQIVND (reference sequence). CDR3 amino acids: CASTLDREWQPQHF. The CDR3 coding sequence is TGTGCCAGCACCCTGGACAGAGAATGGCAGCCCCAGCATTTT.

This clone was counted a few times. The chain recombines TRBV19 with TRBJ2-3; 11 nucleotides line up with TRBD1. The CDR3 is 14 amino acids. With 7 bases clipped from V and 6 bases from J, the junction kept 6 bases outside the gene matches. Germline V gene lookup returns CDR1 LNHDA and CDR2 SQIVND (reference sequence). The CDR3 DNA is TGTGCCAGTATCGGGACAGGGGGAGTGGATACGCAGTATTTT. It translates to CASIGTGGVDTQYF.